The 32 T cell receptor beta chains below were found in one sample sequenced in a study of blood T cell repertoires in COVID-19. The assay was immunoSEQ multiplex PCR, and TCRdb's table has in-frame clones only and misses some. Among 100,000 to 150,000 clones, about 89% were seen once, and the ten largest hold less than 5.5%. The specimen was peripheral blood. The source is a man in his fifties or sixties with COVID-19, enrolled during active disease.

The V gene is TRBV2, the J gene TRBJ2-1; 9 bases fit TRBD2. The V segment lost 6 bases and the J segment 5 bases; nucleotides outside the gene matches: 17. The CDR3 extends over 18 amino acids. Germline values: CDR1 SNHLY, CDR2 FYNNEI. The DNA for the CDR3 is TGTGCCAGCAGCCCCATCCCCCCAGGCGGGGGGGCTCACAATGAGCAGTTCTTC. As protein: CASSPIPPGGGAHNEQFF. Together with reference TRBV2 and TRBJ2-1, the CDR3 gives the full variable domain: EPEVTQTPSHQVTQMGQEVILRCVPISNHLYFYWYRQILGQKVEFLVSFYNNEISEKSEIFDDQFSVERPDGSNFTLKIRSTKLEDSAMYFCASSPIPPGGGAHNEQFFGPGTRLTVL.

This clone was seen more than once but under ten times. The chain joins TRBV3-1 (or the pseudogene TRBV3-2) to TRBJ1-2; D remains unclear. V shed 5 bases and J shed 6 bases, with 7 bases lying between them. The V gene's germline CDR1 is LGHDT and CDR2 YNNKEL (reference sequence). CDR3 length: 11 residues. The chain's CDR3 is CASSGGDGYTF. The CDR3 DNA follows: TGTGCCAGCAGCGGAGGTGATGGCTACACCTTC.

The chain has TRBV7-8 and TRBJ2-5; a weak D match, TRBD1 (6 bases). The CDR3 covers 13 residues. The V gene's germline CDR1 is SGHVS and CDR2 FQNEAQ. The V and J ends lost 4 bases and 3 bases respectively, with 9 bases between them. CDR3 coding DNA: TGTGCCAGCAGCTCAGGACAGAAAGAGACCCAGTACTTC. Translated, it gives CASSSGQKETQYF.

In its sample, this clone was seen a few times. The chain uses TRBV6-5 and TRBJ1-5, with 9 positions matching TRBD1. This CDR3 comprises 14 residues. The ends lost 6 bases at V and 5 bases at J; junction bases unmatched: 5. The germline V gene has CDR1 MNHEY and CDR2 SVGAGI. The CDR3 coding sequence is TGTGCCAGCAGGCTACAGGGGGCCCATCAGCCCCAGCATTTT. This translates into CASRLQGAHQPQHF.

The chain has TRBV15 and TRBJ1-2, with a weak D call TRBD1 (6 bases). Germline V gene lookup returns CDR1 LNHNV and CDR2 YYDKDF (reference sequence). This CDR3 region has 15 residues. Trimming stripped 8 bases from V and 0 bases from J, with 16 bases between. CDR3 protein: CATSGQPQANYGYTF. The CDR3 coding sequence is TGTGCCACCTCAGGACAGCCTCAAGCTAACTATGGCTACACCTTC.

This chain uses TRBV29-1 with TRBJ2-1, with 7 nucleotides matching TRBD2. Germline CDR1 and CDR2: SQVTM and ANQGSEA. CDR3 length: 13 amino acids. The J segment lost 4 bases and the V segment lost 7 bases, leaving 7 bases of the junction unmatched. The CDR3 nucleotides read TGCAGCGGCGGGGGACTGCCGTACAATGAGCAGTTCTTC. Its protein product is CSGGGLPYNEQFF.

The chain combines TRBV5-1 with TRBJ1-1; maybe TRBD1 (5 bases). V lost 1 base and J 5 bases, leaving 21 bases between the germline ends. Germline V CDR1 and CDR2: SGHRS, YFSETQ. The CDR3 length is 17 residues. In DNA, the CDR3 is TGCGCCAGCAGCTTGAGGGGTGGCTGGGGTTTAACTACTGAAGCTTTCTTT. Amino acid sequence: CASSLRGGWGLTTEAFF.

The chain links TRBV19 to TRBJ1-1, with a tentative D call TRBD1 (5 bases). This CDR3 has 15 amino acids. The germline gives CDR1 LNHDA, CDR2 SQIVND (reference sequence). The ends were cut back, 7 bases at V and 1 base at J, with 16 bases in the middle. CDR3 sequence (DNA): TGTGCCAGTACCCTACGTCAGGGTACGAACACTGAAGCTTTCTTT. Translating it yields CASTLRQGTNTEAFF.

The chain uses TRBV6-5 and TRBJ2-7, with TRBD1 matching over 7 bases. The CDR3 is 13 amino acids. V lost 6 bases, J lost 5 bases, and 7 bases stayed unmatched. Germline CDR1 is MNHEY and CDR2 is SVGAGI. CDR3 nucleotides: TGTGCCAGCAGGGAGACAGGGCGGGACGAGCAGTACTTC. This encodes CASRETGRDEQYF.

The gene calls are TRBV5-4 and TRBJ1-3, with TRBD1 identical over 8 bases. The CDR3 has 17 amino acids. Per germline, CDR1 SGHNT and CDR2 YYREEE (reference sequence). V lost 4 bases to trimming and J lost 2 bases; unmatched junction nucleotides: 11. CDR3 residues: CASSAAGGHATGNTIYF. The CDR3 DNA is TGTGCCAGCAGCGCGGCAGGGGGCCACGCTACTGGAAACACCATATATTTT.

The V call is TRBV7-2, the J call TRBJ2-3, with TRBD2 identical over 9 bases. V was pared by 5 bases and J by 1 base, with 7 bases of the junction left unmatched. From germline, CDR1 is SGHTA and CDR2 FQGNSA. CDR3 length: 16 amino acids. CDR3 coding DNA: TGTGCCAGCAGCCACGCACTAGCGGGCCGCACAGATACGCAGTATTTT. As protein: CASSHALAGRTDTQYF.

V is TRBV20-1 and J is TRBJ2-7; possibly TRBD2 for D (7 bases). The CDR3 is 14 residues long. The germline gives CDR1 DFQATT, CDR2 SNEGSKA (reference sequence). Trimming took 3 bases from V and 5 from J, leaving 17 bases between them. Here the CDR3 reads CSASVAGARNEQYF. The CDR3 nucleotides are TGCAGTGCTAGTGTGGCGGGGGCTCGCAACGAGCAGTACTTC.

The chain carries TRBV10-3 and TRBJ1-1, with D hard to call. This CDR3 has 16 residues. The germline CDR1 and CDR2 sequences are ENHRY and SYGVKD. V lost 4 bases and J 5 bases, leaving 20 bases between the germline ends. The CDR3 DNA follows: TGTGCCATCAGTGGTGGCCGCCTCGGGTTCCGGACTGAAGCTTTCTTT. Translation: CAISGGRLGFRTEAFF.

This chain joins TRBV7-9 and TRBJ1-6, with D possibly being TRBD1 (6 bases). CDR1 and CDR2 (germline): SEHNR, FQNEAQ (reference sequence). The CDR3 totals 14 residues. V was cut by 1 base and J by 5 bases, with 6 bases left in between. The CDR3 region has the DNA TGTGCCAGCAGCTTAGGGACAGATAATTCACCCCTCCACTTT. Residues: CASSLGTDNSPLHF.

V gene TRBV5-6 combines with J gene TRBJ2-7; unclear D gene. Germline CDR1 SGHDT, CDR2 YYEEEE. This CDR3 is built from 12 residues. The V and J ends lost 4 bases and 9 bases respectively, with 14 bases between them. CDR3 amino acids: CASSQNEVGQYF. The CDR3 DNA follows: TGTGCCAGCAGCCAAAACGAGGTGGGGCAGTACTTC.

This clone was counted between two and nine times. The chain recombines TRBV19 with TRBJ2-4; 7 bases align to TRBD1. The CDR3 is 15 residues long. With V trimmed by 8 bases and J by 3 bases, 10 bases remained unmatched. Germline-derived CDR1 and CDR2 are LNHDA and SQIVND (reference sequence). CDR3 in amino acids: CASCLDRVDKNIQYF. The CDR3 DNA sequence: TGTGCCAGTTGCCTTGACAGGGTTGACAAAAACATTCAGTACTTC.

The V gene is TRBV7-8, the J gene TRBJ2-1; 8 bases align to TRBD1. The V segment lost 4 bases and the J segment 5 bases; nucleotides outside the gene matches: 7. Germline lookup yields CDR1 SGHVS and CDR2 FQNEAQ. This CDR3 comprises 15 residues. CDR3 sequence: CASSSDRGLNNEQFF. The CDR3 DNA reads TGTGCCAGCAGCTCCGACAGGGGACTCAACAATGAGCAGTTCTTC. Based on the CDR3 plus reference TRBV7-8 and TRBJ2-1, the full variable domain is GAGVSQSPRYKVAKRGQDVALRCDPISGHVSLFWYQQALGQGPEFLTYFQNEAQLDKSGLPSDRFFAERPEGSVSTLKIQRTQQEDSAVYLCASSSDRGLNNEQFFGPGTRLTVL.

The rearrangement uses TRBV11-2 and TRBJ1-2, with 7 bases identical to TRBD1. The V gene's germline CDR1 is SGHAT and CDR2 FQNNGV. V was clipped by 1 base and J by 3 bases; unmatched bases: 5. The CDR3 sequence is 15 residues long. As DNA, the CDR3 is TGTGCCAGCAGCTTAGCACTCACAGGGGACTATGGCTACACCTTC. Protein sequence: CASSLALTGDYGYTF. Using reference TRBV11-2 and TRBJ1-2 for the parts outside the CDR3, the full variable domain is EAGVAQSPRYKIIEKRQSVAFWCNPISGHATLYWYQQILGQGPKLLIQFQNNGVVDDSQLPKDRFSAERLKGVDSTLKIQPAKLEDSAVYLCASSLALTGDYGYTFGSGTRLTVV.

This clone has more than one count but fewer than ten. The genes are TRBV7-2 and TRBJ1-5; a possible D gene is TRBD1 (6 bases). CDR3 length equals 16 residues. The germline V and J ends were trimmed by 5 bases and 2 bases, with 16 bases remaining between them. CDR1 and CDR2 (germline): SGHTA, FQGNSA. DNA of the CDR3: TGTGCCAGCAGCCCGAAGGGGGATGGGGGCAATCAGCCCCAGCATTTT. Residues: CASSPKGDGGNQPQHF.

The CDR3: CASSDYTGGARGYTF. The CDR3 nucleotides read TGTGCCAGCAGTGATTACACAGGGGGCGCCCGTGGCTACACCTTC. The V gene is TRBV6-1, the J gene TRBJ1-2; 9 bases fit TRBD1. V dropped 3 bases and J dropped 7; count of bases not matched to a gene: 9. Per germline, CDR1 MNHNS and CDR2 SASEGT. This CDR3 has 15 residues.

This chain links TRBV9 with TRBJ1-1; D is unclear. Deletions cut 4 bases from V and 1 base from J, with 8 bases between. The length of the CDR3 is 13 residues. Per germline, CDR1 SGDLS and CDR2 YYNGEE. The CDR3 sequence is CASSLRQNTEAFF. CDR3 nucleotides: TGTGCCAGCAGCCTCCGACAGAACACTGAAGCTTTCTTT.

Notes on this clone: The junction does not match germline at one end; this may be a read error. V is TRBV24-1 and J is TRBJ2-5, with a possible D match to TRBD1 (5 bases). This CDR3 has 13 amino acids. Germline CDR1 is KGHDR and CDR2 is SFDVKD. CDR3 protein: CATSDLMTEAQYF. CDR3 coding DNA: TGTGCCACCAGTGATTTGATGACAGAGGCCCAGTACTTC.

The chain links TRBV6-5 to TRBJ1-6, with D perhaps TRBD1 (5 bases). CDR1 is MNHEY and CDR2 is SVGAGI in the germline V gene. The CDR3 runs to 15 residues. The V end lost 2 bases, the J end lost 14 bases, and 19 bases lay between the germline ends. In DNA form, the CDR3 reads TGTGCCAGCAGTTACACGGCACTTCTCTCAGGGACCCTCCACTTT. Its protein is CASSYTALLSGTLHF.

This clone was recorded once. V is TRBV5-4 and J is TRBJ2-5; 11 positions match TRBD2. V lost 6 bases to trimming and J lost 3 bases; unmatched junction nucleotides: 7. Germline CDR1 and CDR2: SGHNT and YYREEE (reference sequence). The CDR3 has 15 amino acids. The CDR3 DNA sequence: TGTGCCAGCACCAAACTAGCGGGAGTCGAAGAGACCCAGTACTTC. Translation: CASTKLAGVEETQYF. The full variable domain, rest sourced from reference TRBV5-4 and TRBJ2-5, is ETGVTQSPTHLIKTRGQQVTLRCSSQSGHNTVSWYQQALGQGPQFIFQYYREEENGRGNFPPRFSGLQFPNYSSELNVNALELDDSALYLCASTKLAGVEETQYFGPGTRLLVL.

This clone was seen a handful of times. The CDR3 region is CASSLLGGHLNNSPLHF. The CDR3 coding sequence is TGTGCCAGCAGTTTATTAGGCGGACATCTTAATAATTCACCCCTCCACTTT. The chain carries TRBV27 and TRBJ1-6; D may be TRBD1 (5 bases). Trimming removed 1 base from V and 5 bases from J, with 15 bases in between. The V gene's germline CDR1 is MNHEY and CDR2 SMNVEV (reference sequence). The CDR3 contains 17 residues.

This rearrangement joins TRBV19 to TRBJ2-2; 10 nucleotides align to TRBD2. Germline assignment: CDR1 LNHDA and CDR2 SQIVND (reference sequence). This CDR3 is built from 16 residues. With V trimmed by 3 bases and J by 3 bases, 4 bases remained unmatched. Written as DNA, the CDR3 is TGTGCCAGTAGTATCAGCCTAGCGGGGGACACCGGGGAGCTGTTTTTT. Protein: CASSISLAGDTGELFF.

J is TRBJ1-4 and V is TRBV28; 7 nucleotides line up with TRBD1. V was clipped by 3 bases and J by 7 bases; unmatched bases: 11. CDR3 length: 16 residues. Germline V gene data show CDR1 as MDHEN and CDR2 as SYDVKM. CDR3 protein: CASSLSGGSIFEKLFF. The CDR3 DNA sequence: TGTGCCAGCAGTTTGTCAGGGGGAAGTATTTTTGAAAAACTGTTTTTT.

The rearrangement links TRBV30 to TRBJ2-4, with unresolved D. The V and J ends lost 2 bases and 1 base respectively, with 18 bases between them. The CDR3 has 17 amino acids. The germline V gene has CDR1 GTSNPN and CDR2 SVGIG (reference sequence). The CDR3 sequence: CAWSYVQNLGAKNIQYF. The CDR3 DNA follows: TGTGCCTGGAGTTATGTACAAAACCTCGGGGCCAAAAACATTCAGTACTTC.

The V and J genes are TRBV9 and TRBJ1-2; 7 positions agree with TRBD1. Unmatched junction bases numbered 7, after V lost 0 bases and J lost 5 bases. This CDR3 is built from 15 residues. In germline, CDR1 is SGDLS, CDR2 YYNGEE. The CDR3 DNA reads TGTGCCAGCAGCGTAGGGGGACAGAAATCATATGGCTACACCTTC. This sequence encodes CASSVGGQKSYGYTF.

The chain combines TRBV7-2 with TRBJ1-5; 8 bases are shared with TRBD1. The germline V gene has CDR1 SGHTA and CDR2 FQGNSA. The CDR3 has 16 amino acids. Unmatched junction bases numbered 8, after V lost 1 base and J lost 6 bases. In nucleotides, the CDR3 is TGTGCCAGCAGCTTAGGACTGGACAGGGTTAGTCAGCCCCAGCATTTT. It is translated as CASSLGLDRVSQPQHF.

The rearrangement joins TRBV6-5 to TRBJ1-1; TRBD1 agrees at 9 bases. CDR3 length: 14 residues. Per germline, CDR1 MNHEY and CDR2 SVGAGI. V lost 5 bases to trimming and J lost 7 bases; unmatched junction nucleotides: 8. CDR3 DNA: TGTGCCAGCAGTCGCCGGACAGGGGCGGGTGAAGCTTTCTTT. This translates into CASSRRTGAGEAFF.

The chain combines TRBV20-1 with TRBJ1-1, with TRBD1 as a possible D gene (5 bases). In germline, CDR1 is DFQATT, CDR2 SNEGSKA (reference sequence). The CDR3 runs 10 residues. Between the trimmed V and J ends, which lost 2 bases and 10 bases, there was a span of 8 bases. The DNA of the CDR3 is TGCAGTGCTAGACAGGGCTTAGCTTTCTTT. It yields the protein CSARQGLAFF.